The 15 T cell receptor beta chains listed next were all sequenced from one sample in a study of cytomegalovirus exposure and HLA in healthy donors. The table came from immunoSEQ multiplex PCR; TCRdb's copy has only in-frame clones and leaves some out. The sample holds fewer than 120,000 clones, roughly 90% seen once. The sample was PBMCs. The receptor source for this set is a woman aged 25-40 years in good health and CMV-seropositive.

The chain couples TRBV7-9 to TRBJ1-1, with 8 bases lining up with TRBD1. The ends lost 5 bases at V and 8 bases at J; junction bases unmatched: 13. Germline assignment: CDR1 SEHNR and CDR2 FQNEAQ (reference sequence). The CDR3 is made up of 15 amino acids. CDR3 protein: CASSGDDRGLGEAFF. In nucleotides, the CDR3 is TGTGCCAGCAGCGGCGACGACAGGGGACTTGGGGAAGCTTTCTTT.

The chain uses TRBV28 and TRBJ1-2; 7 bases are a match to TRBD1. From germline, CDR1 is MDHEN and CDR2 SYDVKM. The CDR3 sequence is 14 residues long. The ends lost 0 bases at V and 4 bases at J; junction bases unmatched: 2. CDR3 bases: TGTGCCAGCAGTTTATGGGGACAGACCTATGGCTACACCTTC. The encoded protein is CASSLWGQTYGYTF.

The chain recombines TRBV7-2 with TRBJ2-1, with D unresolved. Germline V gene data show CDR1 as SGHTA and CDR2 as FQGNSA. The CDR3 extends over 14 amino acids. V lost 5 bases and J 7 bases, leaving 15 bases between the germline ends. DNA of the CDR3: TGTGCCAGCAGCCCTCCCCCACACGAAAATGAGCAGTTCTTC. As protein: CASSPPPHENEQFF.

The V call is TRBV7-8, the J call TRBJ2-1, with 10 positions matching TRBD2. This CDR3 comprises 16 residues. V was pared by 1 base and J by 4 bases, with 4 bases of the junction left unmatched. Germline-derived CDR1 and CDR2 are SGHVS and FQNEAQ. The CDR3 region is CASSLGFSGGYNEQFF. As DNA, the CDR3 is TGTGCCAGCAGCTTAGGGTTTAGCGGGGGGTACAATGAGCAGTTCTTC.

CDR3 protein: CASSPQASGQPQHF. The CDR3 DNA follows: TGCGCCAGCAGCCCTCAGGCGTCTGGGCAGCCCCAGCATTTT. This sequence joins TRBV4-1 and TRBJ1-5; D is undetermined. Germline CDR1 is MGHRA and CDR2 is YSYEKL. V lost 4 bases, J lost 7 bases, and 14 bases lay in between. There are 14 residues in the CDR3.

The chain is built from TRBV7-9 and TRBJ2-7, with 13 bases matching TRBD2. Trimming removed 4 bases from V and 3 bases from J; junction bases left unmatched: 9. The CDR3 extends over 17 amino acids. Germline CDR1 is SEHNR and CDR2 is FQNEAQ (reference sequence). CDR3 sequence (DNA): TGTGCCAGCAGCTCCGGGACTAGCGGGATTGATAACTACGAGCAGTACTTC. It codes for CASSSGTSGIDNYEQYF.

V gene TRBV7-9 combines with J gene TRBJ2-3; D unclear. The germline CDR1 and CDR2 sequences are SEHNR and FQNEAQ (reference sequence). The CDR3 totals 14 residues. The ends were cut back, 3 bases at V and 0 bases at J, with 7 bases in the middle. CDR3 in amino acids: CASSLSLSTDTQYF. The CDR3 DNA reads TGTGCCAGCAGCTTGAGTCTGAGCACAGATACGCAGTATTTT.

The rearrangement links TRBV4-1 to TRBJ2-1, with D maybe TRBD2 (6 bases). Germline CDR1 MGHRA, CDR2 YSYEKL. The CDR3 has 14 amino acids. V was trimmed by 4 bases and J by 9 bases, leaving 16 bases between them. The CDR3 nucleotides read TGCGCCAGCAGCCGAGGACCCGCCGGGGGTGAGCAGTTCTTC. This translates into CASSRGPAGGEQFF.

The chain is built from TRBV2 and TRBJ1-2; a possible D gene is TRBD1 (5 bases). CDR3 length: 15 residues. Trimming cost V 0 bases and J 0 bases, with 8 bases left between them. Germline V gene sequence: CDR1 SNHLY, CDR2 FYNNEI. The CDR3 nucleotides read TGTGCCAGCAGTGAAGCCCCGACAGCTAACTATGGCTACACCTTC. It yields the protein CASSEAPTANYGYTF.

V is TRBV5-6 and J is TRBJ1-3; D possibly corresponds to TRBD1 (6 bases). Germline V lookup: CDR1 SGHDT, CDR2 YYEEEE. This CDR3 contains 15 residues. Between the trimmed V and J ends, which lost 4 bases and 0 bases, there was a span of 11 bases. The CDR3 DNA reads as TGTGCCAGCAGCCCTGGACAGAGCTCTGGAAACACCATATATTTT. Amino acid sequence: CASSPGQSSGNTIYF.

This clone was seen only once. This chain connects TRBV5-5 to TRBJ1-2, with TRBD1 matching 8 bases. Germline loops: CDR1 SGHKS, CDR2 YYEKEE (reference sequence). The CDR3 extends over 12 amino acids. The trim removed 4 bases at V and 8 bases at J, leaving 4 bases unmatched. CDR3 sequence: CASSLSGGGYTF. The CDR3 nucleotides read TGTGCCAGCAGCCTCTCAGGGGGCGGCTACACCTTC.

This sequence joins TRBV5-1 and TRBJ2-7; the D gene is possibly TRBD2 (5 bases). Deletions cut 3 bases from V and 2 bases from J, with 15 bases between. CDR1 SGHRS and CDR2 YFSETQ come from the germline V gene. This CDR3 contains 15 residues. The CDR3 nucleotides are TGCGCCAGCAGCTCGGGATACAGAACCACCTACGAGCAGTACTTC. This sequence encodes CASSSGYRTTYEQYF.

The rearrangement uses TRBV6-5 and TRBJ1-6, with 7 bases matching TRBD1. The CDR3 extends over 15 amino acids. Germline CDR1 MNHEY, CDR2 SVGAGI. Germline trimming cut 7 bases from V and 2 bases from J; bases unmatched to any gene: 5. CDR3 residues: CASTPTGPYNSPLHF. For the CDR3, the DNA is TGTGCCAGCACTCCGACAGGGCCCTATAATTCACCCCTCCACTTT.

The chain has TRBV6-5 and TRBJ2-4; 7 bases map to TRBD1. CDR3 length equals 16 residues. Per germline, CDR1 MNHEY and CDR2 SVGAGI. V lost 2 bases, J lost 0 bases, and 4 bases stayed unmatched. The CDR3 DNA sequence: TGTGCCAGCAGTTACGGACAGGACAGAGCCAAAAACATTCAGTACTTC. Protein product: CASSYGQDRAKNIQYF.

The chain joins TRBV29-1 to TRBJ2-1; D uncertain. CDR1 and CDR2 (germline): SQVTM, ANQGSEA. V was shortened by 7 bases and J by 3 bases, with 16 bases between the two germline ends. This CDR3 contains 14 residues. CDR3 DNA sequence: TGCAGCGCTGCTGGGTGGGCAGGCTACAATGAGCAGTTCTTC. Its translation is CSAAGWAGYNEQFF.